This T cell receptor (beta chain) was identified during a study of CD8+ T cells in alopecia areata. Across the whole study: Tofacitinib therapy lasting 6 to 18 months was followed by 6 months off drug. Overall study results and limits: For lesional scalp, especially alopecia totalis/universalis, clonality was higher than in normal scalp. Although TCR sharing was seen in mice, sharing across patients was less clear, possibly for HLA-related reasons.

Extracted RNA was reverse transcribed, and the resulting cDNA served as sequencing template. Sequencing was performed with immunoSEQ multiplex PCR; in TCRdb, only in-frame clones are kept and a portion is missing. The repertoire consists of some 150,000 clones, with approximately 53% occurring once and the leading ten covering around 19%. Patients with alopecia areata provided lesional scalp punch biopsies as well as peripheral blood. As regards this clone: Its matching antigen is unknown.

Sequencing used CD8+ T cells sorted from blood, obtained at week 0. The receptor was isolated from a human donor with alopecia areata.

CDR3 loop: CASTFSENGDTDTQYF. The CDR3 DNA reads TGCGCCAGCACATTCTCCGAAAACGGAGACACAGATACGCAGTATTTT. The V call is TRBV5-1, the J call TRBJ2-3; D is uncertain. Trimming cost V 6 bases and J 2 bases, with 19 bases left between them. CDR3 length: 16 amino acids. Germline CDR1 reads SGHRS; CDR2 reads YFSETQ. Supplemented by reference TRBV5-1 and TRBJ2-3, the full variable domain reads KAGVTQTPRYLIKTRGQQVTLSCSPISGHRSVSWYQQTPGQGLQFLFEYFSETQRNKGNFPGRFSGRQFSNSRSEMNVSTLELGDSALYLCASTFSENGDTDTQYFGPGTRLTVL.